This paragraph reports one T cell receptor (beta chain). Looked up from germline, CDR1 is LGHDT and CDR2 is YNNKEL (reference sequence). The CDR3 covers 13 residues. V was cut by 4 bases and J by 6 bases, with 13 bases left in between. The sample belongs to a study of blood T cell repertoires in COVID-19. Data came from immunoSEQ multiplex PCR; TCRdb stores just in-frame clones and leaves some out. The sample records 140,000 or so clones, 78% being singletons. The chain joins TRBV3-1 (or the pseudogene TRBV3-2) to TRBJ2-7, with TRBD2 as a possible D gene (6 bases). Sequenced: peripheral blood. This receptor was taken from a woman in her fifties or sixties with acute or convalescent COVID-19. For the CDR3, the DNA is TGTGCCAGCAGCCGTCGGGGAGGCTCCGAGCAGTACTTC. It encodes CASSRRGGSEQYF.